This T cell receptor beta chain was found in a study of CD8+ T cells in alopecia areata. General observations from the study: Clonality exceeded that of normal scalp in lesional scalp, most notably in alopecia totalis/universalis.

Sequencing used cDNA as its template, made by extracting RNA and reverse transcribing it. Here immunoSEQ multiplex PCR was the method, and the copy in TCRdb shows in-frame clones only, minus some. Here the sample spans more than 95,000 clones, approximately 58% being singletons. Germline loops: CDR1 SNHLY, CDR2 FYNNEI. The CDR3 sequence is 14 residues long. With 5 bases removed from V and 6 bases from J, the gap between germline ends came to 15 bases. A remark on this clone: Its antigen is undetermined.

The sequenced material came from CD4+ T cells sorted from blood. The sequence was obtained from a human donor in good health. The rearrangement links TRBV2 to TRBJ2-3; D not resolved. For the CDR3, the DNA is TGTGCCAGCAGTAACCGGGCCCTGCCTGATACGCAGTATTTT. Amino acids: CASSNRALPDTQYF. Filled out from reference TRBV2 and TRBJ2-3, the complete variable domain reads EPEVTQTPSHQVTQMGQEVILRCVPISNHLYFYWYRQILGQKVEFLVSFYNNEISEKSEIFDDQFSVERPDGSNFTLKIRSTKLEDSAMYFCASSNRALPDTQYFGPGTRLTVL.